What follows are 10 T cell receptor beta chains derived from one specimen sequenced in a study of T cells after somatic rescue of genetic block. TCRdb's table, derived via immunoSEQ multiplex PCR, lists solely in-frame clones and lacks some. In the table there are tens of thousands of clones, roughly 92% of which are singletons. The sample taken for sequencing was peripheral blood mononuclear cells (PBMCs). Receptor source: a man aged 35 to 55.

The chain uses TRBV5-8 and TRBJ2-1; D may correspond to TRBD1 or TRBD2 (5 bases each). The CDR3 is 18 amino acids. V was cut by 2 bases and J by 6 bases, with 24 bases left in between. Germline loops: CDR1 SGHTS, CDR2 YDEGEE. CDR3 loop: CASSFDDYRGQIFNEQFF. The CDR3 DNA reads TGTGCCAGCAGCTTCGATGACTACCGGGGCCAAATTTTCAATGAGCAGTTCTTC.

CDR3 nucleotide sequence: TGTGCCAGCAGCATACGAGGGAAGGGGACCCAAGAGACCCAGTACTTC. Translated, it gives CASSIRGKGTQETQYF. This chain connects TRBV5-8 to TRBJ2-5; tentatively, D is TRBD1 or TRBD2 (5 bases each). The germline CDR1 and CDR2 sequences are SGHTS and YDEGEE. The length of the CDR3 is 16 residues. Trimming removed 4 bases from V and 1 base from J, with 17 bases in between.

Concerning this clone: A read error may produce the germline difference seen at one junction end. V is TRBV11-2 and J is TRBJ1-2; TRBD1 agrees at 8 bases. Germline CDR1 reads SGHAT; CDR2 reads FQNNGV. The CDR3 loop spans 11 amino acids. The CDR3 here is CASSLDRESCF. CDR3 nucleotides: TGTGCCAGCAGCTTGGACAGGGAGAGTTGCTTC.

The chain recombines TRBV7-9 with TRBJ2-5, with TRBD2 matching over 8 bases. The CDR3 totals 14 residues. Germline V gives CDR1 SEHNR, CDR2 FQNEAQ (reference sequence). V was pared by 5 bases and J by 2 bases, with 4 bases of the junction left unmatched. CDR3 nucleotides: TGTGCCAGCAGCCAAGCGGGAGTACAAGAGACCCAGTACTTC. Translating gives CASSQAGVQETQYF.

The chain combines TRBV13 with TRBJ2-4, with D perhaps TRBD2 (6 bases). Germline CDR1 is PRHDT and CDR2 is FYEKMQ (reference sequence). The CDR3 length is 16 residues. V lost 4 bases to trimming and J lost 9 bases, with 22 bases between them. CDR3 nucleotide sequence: TGTGCCAGCAGCTCCCGCGGGGACGCCGTATTTGCCATTCAGTACTTC. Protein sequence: CASSSRGDAVFAIQYF.

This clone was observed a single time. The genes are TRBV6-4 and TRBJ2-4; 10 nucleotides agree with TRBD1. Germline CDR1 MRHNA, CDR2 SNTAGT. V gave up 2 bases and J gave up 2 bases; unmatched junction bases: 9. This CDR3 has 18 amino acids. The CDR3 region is CASSDPPPGQGTKNIQYF. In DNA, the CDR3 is TGTGCCAGCAGTGACCCACCGCCGGGACAGGGGACCAAAAACATTCAGTACTTC.

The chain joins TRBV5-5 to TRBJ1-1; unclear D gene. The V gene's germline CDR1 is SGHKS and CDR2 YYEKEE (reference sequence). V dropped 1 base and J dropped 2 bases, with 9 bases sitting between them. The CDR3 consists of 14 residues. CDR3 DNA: TGTGCCAGCAGCTTGATCGTGTCCAACACTGAAGCTTTCTTT. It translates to CASSLIVSNTEAFF.

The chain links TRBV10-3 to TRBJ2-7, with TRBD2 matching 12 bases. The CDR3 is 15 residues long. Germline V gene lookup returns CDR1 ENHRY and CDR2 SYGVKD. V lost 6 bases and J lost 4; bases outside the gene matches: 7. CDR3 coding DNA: TGTGCCATCAGGGCGGCCGGACTAGCGGGATACGAGCAGTACTTC. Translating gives CAIRAAGLAGYEQYF.

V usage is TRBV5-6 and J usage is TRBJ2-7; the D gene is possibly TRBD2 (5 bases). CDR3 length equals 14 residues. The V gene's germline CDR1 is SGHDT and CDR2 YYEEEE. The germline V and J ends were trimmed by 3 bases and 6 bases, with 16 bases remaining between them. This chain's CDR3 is CASSSAGLTGEQYF. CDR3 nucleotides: TGTGCCAGCAGCTCCGCGGGCCTTACCGGCGAGCAGTACTTC.

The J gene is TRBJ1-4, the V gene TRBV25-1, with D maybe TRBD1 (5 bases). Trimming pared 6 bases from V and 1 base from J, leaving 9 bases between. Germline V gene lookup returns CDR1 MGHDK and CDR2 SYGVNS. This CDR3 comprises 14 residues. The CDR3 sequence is CASRAGITNEKLFF. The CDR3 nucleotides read TGTGCCAGCAGGGCAGGGATAACTAATGAAAAACTGTTTTTT.